The text below deals with one TCR beta chain. The antigen remains undetermined. Germline CDR1 and CDR2: SEHNR and FQNEAQ (reference sequence). This CDR3 is built from 15 residues. V dropped 5 bases and J dropped 4; count of bases not matched to a gene: 5. Clones were sequenced by immunoSEQ multiplex PCR, and TCRdb holds only the in-frame ones, with some missing. This sample has about 150,000 clones, with about 90% found just once. This specimen belongs to a study of T cell responses to AZD1222 COVID-19 vaccine. Study-wide background: Some second doses came at about 4 weeks and others at about 12 weeks; these were pooled. Overall study results and limits: Clonal diversity may have been underestimated, and the donors were mostly white British, with more females than males. Recipients of AZD1222 seropositive at baseline numbered only five or six. Recipients of two AZD1222 doses showed rising Spike-specific TCR breadth and depth.

This sequence originates from an adult in good health. The rearrangement links TRBV7-9 to TRBJ1-6, with TRBD1 matching over 7 bases. Sequences were derived from peripheral blood, sampled on day 0 of AZD1222 vaccination. The CDR3 is CASSHRDSYNSPLHF. The DNA of the CDR3 is TGTGCCAGCAGCCACCGGGACAGTTATAATTCACCCCTCCACTTT.